These 2 T cell receptor beta chains share one sample of origin, sequenced in a study of OX40 agonist ivuxolimab in advanced cancers. Method: immunoSEQ multiplex PCR; TCRdb's copy keeps in-frame clones and lacks some. The repertoire has more than 70,000 clones, about four fifths of them found once; the top ten carry around 0.44%. The sequencing used CD4+ or CD8+ T cells sorted from blood, collected in a trial of the OX40 agonist ivuxolimab. The receptors were gathered from an adult with an advanced solid tumor such as melanoma, head and neck, liver or kidney cancer.

The chain uses TRBV6-1 and TRBJ2-5; 8 bases align to TRBD1. The V and J ends lost 3 bases and 5 bases, in that order; junction bases with no gene match: 5. There are 14 residues in the CDR3. The V gene's germline CDR1 is MNHNS and CDR2 SASEGT. CDR3 DNA sequence: TGTGCCAGCAGTGACAGGGGGCGCATTGAGACCCAGTACTTC. This gives the protein CASSDRGRIETQYF.

This clone has only a few counts. This chain connects TRBV2 to TRBJ1-1; 7 nucleotides align to TRBD1. The CDR3 covers 13 residues. Germline lookup yields CDR1 SNHLY and CDR2 FYNNEI. V shed 7 bases, J shed 4 bases, and the junction held 6 bases outside the gene matches. The CDR3 DNA is TGTGCCAGCAAACGCAGGGGGGGCACTGAAGCTTTCTTT. Translated: CASKRRGGTEAFF.